A single sample gave rise to the 14 T cell receptor beta chains below, sequenced in a study of human T cells and chemical hapten exposure. Time point here: pre-sensitization, week 0. Treatment here: therapeutic diphenylcyclopropenone sensitization with weekly scalp DPC. TCRdb passed the RACE reads through MiXCR, listing each CDR3 protein once. The table includes some 400,000 distinct CDR3 sequences, 5.1% detected once. The material was whole blood, obtained in connection with sensitization to the hapten diphenylcyclopropenone (DPC). These receptors all come from a woman aged 50 to 60 with alopecia areata. Some clones in this sample may be carry-over from other donors' samples.

This clonotype was observed a handful of times. The chain carries TRBV30 and TRBJ1-1; D unclear. The germline gives CDR1 GTSNPN, CDR2 SVGIG (reference sequence). Between the trimmed V and J ends, which lost 2 bases and 4 bases, there was a span of 11 bases. This CDR3 comprises 13 residues. Written as DNA, the CDR3 is TGTGCCTGGAGTAATCGACGGGGCACTGAAGCTTTCTTT. This encodes CAWSNRRGTEAFF.

The sample holds many counts of this clonotype. The V gene is TRBV12-3 or TRBV12-4, the J gene TRBJ1-5; D might be TRBD1 (6 bases). The CDR3 contains 14 residues. V gave up 3 bases and J gave up 5 bases, with 11 bases separating them. The CDR3 coding sequence is TGTGCCAGCAGTTTCGACAGGAAAGATCAGCCCCAGCATTTT. The encoded protein is CASSFDRKDQPQHF.

The V gene is TRBV2, the J gene TRBJ1-1, with no clear D. The V gene's germline CDR1 is SNHLY and CDR2 FYNNEI. V was clipped by 1 base and J by 11 bases, with 8 bases between them. There are 11 residues in the CDR3. CDR3 residues: CASSEVSWAFF. DNA of the CDR3: TGTGCCAGCAGTGAAGTCAGCTGGGCTTTCTTT. The whole variable domain, remainder taken from reference TRBV2 and TRBJ1-1, is EPEVTQTPSHQVTQMGQEVILRCVPISNHLYFYWYRQILGQKVEFLVSFYNNEISEKSEIFDDQFSVERPDGSNFTLKIRSTKLEDSAMYFCASSEVSWAFFGQGTRLTVV.

This clonotype turned up a few times. The gene calls are TRBV7-9 and TRBJ1-6; perhaps TRBD1 as D (5 bases). V was clipped by 3 bases and J by 3 bases, with 12 bases between them. The length of the CDR3 is 16 residues. CDR1 is SEHNR, CDR2 FQNEAQ, per germline (reference sequence). The CDR3 loop reads CASSLTASFYNSPLHF. The CDR3 nucleotides read TGTGCCAGCAGCTTGACAGCCTCCTTCTATAATTCACCCCTCCACTTT.

This clonotype was seen many times. The V and J genes are TRBV5-1 and TRBJ2-3, with 8 bases that match TRBD1. CDR3 size: 15 residues. V gave up 6 bases and J gave up 2 bases; unmatched junction bases: 8. CDR1 is SGHRS and CDR2 is YFSETQ in the germline V gene. CDR3 coding DNA: TGCGCCAGCACTATACAGGGGGAATTCACAGATACGCAGTATTTT. Encoded protein: CASTIQGEFTDTQYF.

The table lists this clonotype with a few counts. V is TRBV27 and J is TRBJ1-2; D is perhaps TRBD1 (6 bases). Germline V gene data show CDR1 as MNHEY and CDR2 as SMNVEV (reference sequence). V lost 5 bases and J 4 bases, leaving 20 bases between the germline ends. The CDR3 spans 16 residues. The CDR3 sequence is CASSMGGPGDGYGYTF. The CDR3 bases are TGTGCCAGCAGTATGGGGGGGCCCGGAGACGGCTATGGCTACACCTTC.

This clonotype has at least ten counts. V is TRBV6-1 and J is TRBJ2-6; TRBD2 matches 15 bases. The CDR3 runs to 20 residues. The V gene end was trimmed by 5 bases and the J gene end by 3 bases; junction bases not matched to a gene: 11. The germline V gene encodes CDR1 MNHNS and CDR2 SASEGT. CDR3: CASSTGTSGRPSVGANVLTF. The CDR3 DNA sequence: TGTGCCAGCAGTACAGGGACTAGCGGGAGGCCAAGCGTTGGGGCCAACGTCCTGACTTTC.

This clonotype has a handful of counts. V is TRBV12-3 or TRBV12-4 and J is TRBJ1-5, with 7 bases aligning to TRBD1. The CDR3 extends over 14 amino acids. With 3 bases clipped from V and 2 bases from J, the junction kept 1 base outside the gene matches. CDR3: CASSFRGGNQPQHF. CDR3 DNA sequence: TGTGCCAGCAGTTTCAGGGGGGGCAATCAGCCCCAGCATTTT.

This clonotype was seen more than once but under ten times. The chain joins TRBV4-1 to TRBJ1-5; 8 bases line up with TRBD1. Looked up from germline, CDR1 is MGHRA and CDR2 is YSYEKL. The CDR3 has 14 amino acids. V was pared by 5 bases and J by 3 bases, with 3 bases of the junction left unmatched. CDR3 amino acids: CASSSDRVNQPQHF. CDR3 sequence (DNA): TGCGCCAGCAGCTCGGACAGGGTCAATCAGCCCCAGCATTTT.

This clonotype was recorded at least ten times. This sequence joins TRBV27 and TRBJ2-1; TRBD1 or TRBD2 may be the D gene (6 bases each). Germline lookup yields CDR1 MNHEY and CDR2 SMNVEV (reference sequence). The CDR3 has 14 residues. The germline V and J ends were trimmed by 5 bases and 8 bases, with 16 bases remaining between them. CDR3 protein: CASSPFWGADEQFF. CDR3 bases: TGTGCCAGCAGTCCCTTTTGGGGGGCCGATGAGCAGTTCTTC.

The J gene is TRBJ1-1, the V gene TRBV27; D is possibly TRBD1 (5 bases). The CDR3 has 13 residues. Germline assignment: CDR1 MNHEY and CDR2 SMNVEV (reference sequence). Trimming took off 8 bases at V and 10 bases at J, with 20 bases between the two ends. The CDR3 is CASSFGGVGRAFF. CDR3 in DNA: TGTGCCAGCTCTTTCGGGGGGGTCGGAAGAGCTTTCTTT.

This clonotype was observed at least ten times. The rearrangement joins TRBV3-1 to TRBJ2-3; 8 bases match TRBD2. The germline V gene encodes CDR1 LGHDT and CDR2 YNNKEL (reference sequence). V dropped 0 bases and J dropped 0; count of bases not matched to a gene: 5. The CDR3 is 17 residues long. CDR3 nucleotide sequence: TGTGCCAGCAGCCAAGATCGGGCTAGCGGGAGCACAGATACGCAGTATTTT. It translates to CASSQDRASGSTDTQYF.

Many counts were recorded for this clonotype. The chain couples TRBV6-1 to TRBJ2-1; possible D gene TRBD2, 7 bases. V was pared by 5 bases and J by 3 bases, with 29 bases between. This CDR3 is built from 20 residues. Germline V CDR1 and CDR2: MNHNS, SASEGT. This chain's CDR3 is CASSPYINRGRANHYNEQFF. In DNA, the CDR3 is TGTGCCAGCAGTCCTTACATTAATAGGGGGAGGGCCAATCACTACAATGAGCAGTTCTTC.

In its sample, this clonotype was seen many times. This chain links TRBV18 with TRBJ2-1; 10 nucleotides align to TRBD2. The V gene's germline CDR1 is KGHSH and CDR2 LQKENI. Trimming at V came to 3 bases and at J to 4 bases, leaving 3 bases not matched to a gene. The CDR3 length is 15 residues. CDR3 sequence reads: CASSPGTSAYNEQFF. Here the CDR3 DNA reads TGTGCCAGCTCACCCGGGACTAGCGCATACAATGAGCAGTTCTTC.